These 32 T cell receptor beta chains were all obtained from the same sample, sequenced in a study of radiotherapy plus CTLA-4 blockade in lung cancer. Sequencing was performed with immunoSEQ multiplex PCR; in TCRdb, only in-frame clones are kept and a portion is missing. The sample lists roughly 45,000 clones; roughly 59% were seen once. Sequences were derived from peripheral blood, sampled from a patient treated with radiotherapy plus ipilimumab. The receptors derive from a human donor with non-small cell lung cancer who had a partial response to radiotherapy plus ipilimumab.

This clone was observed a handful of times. CDR3 coding DNA: TGTGCCAGCAGCTTAGGCAGGGGTGAAAGCTCCTACGAGCAGTACTTC. It specifies CASSLGRGESSYEQYF. This rearrangement joins TRBV7-9 to TRBJ2-7; the D gene is possibly TRBD1 (6 bases). The CDR3 sequence is 16 residues long. Trimming shortened V by 1 base and J by 0 bases, and 13 bases separated the two germline ends. CDR1 is SEHNR and CDR2 is FQNEAQ in the germline V gene (reference sequence).

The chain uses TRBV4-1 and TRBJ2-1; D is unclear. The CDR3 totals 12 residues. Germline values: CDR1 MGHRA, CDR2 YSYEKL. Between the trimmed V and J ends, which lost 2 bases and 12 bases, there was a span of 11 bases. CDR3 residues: CASSQTTERQFF. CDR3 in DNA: TGCGCCAGCAGCCAAACCACGGAGCGGCAGTTCTTC.

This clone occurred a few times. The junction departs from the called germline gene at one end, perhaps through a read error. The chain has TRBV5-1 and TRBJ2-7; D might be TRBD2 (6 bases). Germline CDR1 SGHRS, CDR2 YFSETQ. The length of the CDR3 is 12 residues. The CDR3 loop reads CASSLGGLEQYF. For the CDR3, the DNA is TGTGCCAGCAGCTTGGGAGGTCTCGAGCAGTACTTC.

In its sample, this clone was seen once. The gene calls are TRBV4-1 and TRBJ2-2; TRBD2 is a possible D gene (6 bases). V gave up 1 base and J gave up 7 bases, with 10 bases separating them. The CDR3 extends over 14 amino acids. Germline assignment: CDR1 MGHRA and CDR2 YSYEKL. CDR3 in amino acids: CASSQGRGSGELFF. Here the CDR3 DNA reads TGCGCCAGCAGCCAAGGGAGGGGAAGCGGGGAGCTGTTTTTT.

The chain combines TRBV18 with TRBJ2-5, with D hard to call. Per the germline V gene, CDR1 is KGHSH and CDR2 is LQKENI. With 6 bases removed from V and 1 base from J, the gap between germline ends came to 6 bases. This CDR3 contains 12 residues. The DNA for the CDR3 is TGTGCCAGCTCCCCTAGCCAAGAGACCCAGTACTTC. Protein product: CASSPSQETQYF.

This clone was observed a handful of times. In DNA form, the CDR3 reads TGTGCCAGCAGCCTCTTCTACTCTGGAAACACCATATATTTT. Translated: CASSLFYSGNTIYF. V gene TRBV11-1 combines with J gene TRBJ1-3; D is uncertain. Trimming stripped 5 bases from V and 0 bases from J, with 8 bases between. The CDR3 sequence is 14 residues long. Looked up from germline, CDR1 is SGHAT and CDR2 is FQDESV (reference sequence).

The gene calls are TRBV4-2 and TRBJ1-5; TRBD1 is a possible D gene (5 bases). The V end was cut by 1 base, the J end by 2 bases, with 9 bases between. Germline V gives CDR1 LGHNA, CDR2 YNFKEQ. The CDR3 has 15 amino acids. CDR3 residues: CASSQGEGGNQPQHF. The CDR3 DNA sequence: TGTGCCAGCAGCCAAGGGGAAGGGGGCAATCAGCCCCAGCATTTT.

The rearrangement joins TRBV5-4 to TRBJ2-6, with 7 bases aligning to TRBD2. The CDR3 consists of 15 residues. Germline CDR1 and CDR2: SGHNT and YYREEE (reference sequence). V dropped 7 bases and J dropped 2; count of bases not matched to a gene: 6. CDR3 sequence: CASAEGGAGANVLTF. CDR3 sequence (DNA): TGTGCCAGCGCTGAGGGAGGGGCTGGGGCCAACGTCCTGACTTTC.

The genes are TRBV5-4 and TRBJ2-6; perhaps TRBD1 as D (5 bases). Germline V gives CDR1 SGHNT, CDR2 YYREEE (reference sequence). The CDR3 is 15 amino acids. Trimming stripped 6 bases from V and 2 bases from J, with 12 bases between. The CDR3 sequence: CASTPQAAGANVLTF. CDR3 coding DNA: TGTGCCAGCACCCCACAGGCGGCTGGGGCCAACGTCCTGACTTTC.

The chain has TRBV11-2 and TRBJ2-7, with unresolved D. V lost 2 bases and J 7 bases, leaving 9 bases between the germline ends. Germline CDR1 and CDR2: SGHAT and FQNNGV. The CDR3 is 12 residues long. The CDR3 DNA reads TGTGCCAGCAGCTTATTGGGCCAGGAGCAGTACTTC. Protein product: CASSLLGQEQYF.

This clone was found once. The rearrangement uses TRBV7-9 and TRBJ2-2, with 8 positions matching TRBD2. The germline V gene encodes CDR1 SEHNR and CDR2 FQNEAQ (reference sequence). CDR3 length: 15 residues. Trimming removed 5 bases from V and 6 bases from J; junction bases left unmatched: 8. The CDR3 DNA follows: TGTGCCAGCAGCAGGACTAGCCTTAGTTCCGGGGAGCTGTTTTTT. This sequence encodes CASSRTSLSSGELFF.

The chain's CDR3 is CASSLEDSLAGGSTDTQYF. CDR3 coding DNA: TGCGCCAGCAGCTTAGAAGACTCCCTAGCGGGGGGGAGCACAGATACGCAGTATTTT. The chain uses TRBV5-1 and TRBJ2-3; the match to TRBD2 covers 12 bases. Germline CDR1 is SGHRS and CDR2 is YFSETQ. The CDR3 covers 19 residues. The junction had 10 bases not matched to a gene; V was cut back by 2 bases and J by 0 bases. Drawing the rest from reference TRBV5-1 and TRBJ2-3, the complete variable domain is KAGVTQTPRYLIKTRGQQVTLSCSPISGHRSVSWYQQTPGQGLQFLFEYFSETQRNKGNFPGRFSGRQFSNSRSEMNVSTLELGDSALYLCASSLEDSLAGGSTDTQYFGPGTRLTVL.

Here the CDR3 DNA reads TGCGCCAGCAGCACTAGTATGGAGCTGTTTTTT. Translation gives CASSTSMELFF. This chain joins TRBV10-2 and TRBJ2-2; tentative D call: TRBD2 (5 bases). V was clipped by 6 bases and J by 10 bases, with 9 bases between them. This CDR3 is 11 amino acids long. Germline V gene data show CDR1 as WSHSY and CDR2 as SAAADI.

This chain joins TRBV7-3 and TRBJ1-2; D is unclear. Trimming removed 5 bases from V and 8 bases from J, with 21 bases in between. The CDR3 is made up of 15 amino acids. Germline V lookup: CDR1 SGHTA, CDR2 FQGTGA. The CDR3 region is CASSLAGRGSPGYTF. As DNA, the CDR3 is TGTGCCAGCAGCCTAGCGGGTCGAGGGTCCCCGGGCTACACCTTC.

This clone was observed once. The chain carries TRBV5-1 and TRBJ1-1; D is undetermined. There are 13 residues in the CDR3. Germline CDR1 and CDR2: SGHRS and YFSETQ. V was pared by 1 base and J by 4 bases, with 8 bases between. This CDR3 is CASSLWEATEAFF. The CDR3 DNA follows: TGCGCCAGCAGCTTGTGGGAGGCCACTGAAGCTTTCTTT.

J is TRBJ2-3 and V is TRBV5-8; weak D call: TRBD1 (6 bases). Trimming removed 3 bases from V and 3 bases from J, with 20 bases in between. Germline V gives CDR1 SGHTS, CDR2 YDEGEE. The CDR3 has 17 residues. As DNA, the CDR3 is TGTGCCAGCAGCTCCGCGCTACAGGGCAGTTGGACAGATACGCAGTATTTT. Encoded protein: CASSSALQGSWTDTQYF.

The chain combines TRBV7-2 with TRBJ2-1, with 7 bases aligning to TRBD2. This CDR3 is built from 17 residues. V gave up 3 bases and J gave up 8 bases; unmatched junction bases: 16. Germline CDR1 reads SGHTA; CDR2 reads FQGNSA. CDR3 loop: CASSLKAGAAFLYEQFF. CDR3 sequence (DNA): TGTGCCAGCAGCTTGAAGGCGGGAGCCGCCTTTCTCTATGAGCAGTTCTTC.

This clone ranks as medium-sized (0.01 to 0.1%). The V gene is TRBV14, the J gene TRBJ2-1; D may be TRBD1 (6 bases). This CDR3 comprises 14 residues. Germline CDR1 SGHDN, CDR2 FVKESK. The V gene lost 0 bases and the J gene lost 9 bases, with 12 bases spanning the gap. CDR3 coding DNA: TGTGCCAGCAGCCAAGATATACGAGGGGGTGAGCAGTTCTTC. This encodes CASSQDIRGGEQFF.

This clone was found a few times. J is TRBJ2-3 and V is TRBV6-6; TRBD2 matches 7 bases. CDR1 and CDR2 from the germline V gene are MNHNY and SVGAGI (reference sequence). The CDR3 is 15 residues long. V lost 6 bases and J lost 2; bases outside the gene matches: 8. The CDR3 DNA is TGTGCCAGCAGAACCGCCGGGACTACCACAGATACGCAGTATTTT. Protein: CASRTAGTTTDTQYF.

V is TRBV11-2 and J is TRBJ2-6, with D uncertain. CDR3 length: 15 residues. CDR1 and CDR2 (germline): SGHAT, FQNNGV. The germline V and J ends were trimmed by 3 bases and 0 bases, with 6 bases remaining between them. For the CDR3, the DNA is TGTGCCAGCAGCTTCCAGGTCTCTGGGGCCAACGTCCTGACTTTC. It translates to CASSFQVSGANVLTF.

CDR3 in DNA: TGTGCCAGCAGCCCGGGACAGGGGATGGAAGAGACCCAGTACTTC. Translation: CASSPGQGMEETQYF. The rearrangement uses TRBV5-8 and TRBJ2-5, with TRBD1 matching over 10 bases. The ends lost 4 bases at V and 3 bases at J; junction bases unmatched: 6. CDR1 is SGHTS, CDR2 YDEGEE, per germline. There are 15 residues in the CDR3.

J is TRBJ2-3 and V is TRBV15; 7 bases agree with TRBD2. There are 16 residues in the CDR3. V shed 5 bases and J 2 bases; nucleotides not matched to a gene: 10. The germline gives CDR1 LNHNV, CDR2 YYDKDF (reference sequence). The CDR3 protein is CATSLPSGAITDTQYF. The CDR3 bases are TGTGCCACCAGCTTGCCTAGCGGAGCCATCACAGATACGCAGTATTTT.

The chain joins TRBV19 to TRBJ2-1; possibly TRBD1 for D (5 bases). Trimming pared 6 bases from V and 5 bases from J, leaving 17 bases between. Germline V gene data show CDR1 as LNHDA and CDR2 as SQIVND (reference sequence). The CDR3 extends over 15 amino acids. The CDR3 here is CASSLGHHSDNEQFF. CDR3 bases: TGTGCCAGTAGCCTTGGACATCACTCGGACAATGAGCAGTTCTTC.

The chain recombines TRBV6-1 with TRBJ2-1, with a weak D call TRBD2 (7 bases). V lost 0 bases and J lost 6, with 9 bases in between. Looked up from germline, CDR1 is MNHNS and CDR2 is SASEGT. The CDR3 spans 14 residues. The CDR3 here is CASSEAGGGNEQFF. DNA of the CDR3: TGTGCCAGCAGTGAAGCAGGGGGGGGCAATGAGCAGTTCTTC.

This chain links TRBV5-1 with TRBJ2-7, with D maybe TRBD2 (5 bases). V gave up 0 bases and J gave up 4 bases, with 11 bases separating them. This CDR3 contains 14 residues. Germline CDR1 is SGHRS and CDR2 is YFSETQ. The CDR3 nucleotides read TGCGCCAGCAGCTTGGCAGGAGAGGGATACGAGCAGTACTTC. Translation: CASSLAGEGYEQYF.

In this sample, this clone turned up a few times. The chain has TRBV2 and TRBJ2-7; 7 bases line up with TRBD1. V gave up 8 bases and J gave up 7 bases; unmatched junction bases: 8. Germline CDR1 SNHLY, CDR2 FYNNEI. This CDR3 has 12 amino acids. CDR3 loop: CASHRGRQEQYF. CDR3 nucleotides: TGTGCCAGCCATAGGGGGCGTCAAGAGCAGTACTTC.

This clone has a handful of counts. The CDR3 loop is CASSFGGEGEKLFF. The CDR3 nucleotides are TGTGCCAGCAGTTTTGGGGGGGAGGGTGAAAAACTGTTTTTT. The rearrangement links TRBV6-1 to TRBJ1-4; TRBD1 is a possible D gene (5 bases). The germline V gene has CDR1 MNHNS and CDR2 SASEGT. The CDR3 sequence is 14 residues long. V was trimmed by 5 bases and J by 7 bases, leaving 14 bases between them.

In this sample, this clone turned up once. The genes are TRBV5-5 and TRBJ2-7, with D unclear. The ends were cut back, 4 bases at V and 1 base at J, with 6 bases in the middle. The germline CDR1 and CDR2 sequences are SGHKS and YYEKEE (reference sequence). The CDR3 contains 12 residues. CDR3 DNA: TGTGCCAGCAGCCCGAGGTCCTACGAGCAGTACTTC. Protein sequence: CASSPRSYEQYF. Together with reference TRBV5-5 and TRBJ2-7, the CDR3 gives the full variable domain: DAGVTQSPTHLIKTRGQQVTLRCSPISGHKSVSWYQQVLGQGPQFIFQYYEKEERGRGNFPDRFSARQFPNYSSELNVNALLLGDSALYLCASSPRSYEQYFGPGTRLTVT.

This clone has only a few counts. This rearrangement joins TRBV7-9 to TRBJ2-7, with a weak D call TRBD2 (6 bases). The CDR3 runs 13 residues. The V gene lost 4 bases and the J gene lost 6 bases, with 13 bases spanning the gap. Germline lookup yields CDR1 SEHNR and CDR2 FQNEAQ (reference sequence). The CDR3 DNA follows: TGTGCCAGCAGCTCGGGACTCATGGGCGAGCAGTACTTC. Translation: CASSSGLMGEQYF.

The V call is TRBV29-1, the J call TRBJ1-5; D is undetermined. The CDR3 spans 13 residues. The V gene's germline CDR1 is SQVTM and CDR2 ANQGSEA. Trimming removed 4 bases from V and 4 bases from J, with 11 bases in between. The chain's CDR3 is CSVGSSVNQPQHF. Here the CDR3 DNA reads TGCAGCGTTGGGTCTTCGGTTAATCAGCCCCAGCATTTT. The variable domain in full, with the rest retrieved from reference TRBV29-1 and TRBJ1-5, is SAVISQKPSRDICQRGTSLTIQCQVDSQVTMMFWYRQQPGQSLTLIATANQGSEATYESGFVIDKFPISRPNLTFSTLTVSNMSPEDSSIYLCSVGSSVNQPQHFGDGTRLSIL.

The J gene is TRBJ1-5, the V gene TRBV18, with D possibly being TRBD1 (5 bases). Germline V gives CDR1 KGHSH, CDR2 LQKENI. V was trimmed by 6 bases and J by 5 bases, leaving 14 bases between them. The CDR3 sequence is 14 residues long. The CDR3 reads CASSGDRLYQPQHF. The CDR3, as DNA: TGTGCCAGCTCCGGCGACAGACTTTATCAGCCCCAGCATTTT.

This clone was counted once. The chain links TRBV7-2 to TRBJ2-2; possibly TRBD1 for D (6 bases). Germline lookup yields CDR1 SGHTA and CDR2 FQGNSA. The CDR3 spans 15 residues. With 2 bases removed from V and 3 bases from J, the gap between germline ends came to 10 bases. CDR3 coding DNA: TGTGCCAGCAGCTTACAGACAGGAGACACCGGGGAGCTGTTTTTT. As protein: CASSLQTGDTGELFF.